Shown below are 27 T cell receptor beta chains from a single sample sequenced in a study of blood T cells in healthy people across ages (dated by TCRdb to 2015 to 2017). Libraries were built with 5' RACE. Data came from an Illumina HiSeq 2500. The second PCR ran for roughly 6 to 11 cycles and used a J-beta primer mix along with a sample-barcoded 5' primer. TCRdb reran the public reads through fastp at Q25 and MiXCR, keeping productive beta chains. Each entry merges the rows of one CDR3 protein and shows their most common DNA and genes. For this sample there are 650,000 to 800,000 distinct CDR3 sequences; under 45% appear just once. The ten largest clones represent 15% to 25% of the sample. Sequenced material: blood. The origin of the receptors is a man between 60 and 75 years old in good health.

The CDR3 loop is CASSIRSGQGSYEQYF. CDR3 bases: TGTGCCAGTAGTATAAGGTCGGGACAGGGCTCCTACGAGCAGTACTTC. V gene TRBV19 combines with J gene TRBJ2-4; 9 nucleotides align to TRBD1. The DNA end favors TRBJ2-7, so the J call may be wrong. CDR1 LNHDA and CDR2 SQIVND come from the germline V gene (reference sequence). This CDR3 is 16 amino acids long.

This clonotype has only one observation. Compared with germline, one end of the junction differs, possibly owing to a read error. This chain uses TRBV4-3 with TRBJ1-5; 7 nucleotides agree with TRBD1. The CDR3 sequence is 14 residues long. The germline V gene has CDR1 LGHNA and CDR2 YSLEER. The chain's CDR3 is CAGSQMTGFQPQHF. The CDR3 nucleotides are TGCGCCGGCAGCCAAATGACAGGGTTCCAGCCCCAGCATTTT.

The genes are TRBV4-1 and TRBJ2-7, with D perhaps matching TRBD1 or TRBD2 (5 bases each). The CDR3 length is 16 residues. Trimming took off 0 bases at V and 2 bases at J, with 14 bases between the two ends. Germline V CDR1 and CDR2: MGHRA, YSYEKL. CDR3 nucleotides: TGCGCCAGCAGCCAAGATACAGCCAGGGACCCCTACGAGCAGTACTTC. Protein: CASSQDTARDPYEQYF.

J is TRBJ1-5 and V is TRBV6-5, with D tentatively TRBD1 (6 bases). Trimming took off 4 bases at V and 4 bases at J, with 14 bases between the two ends. CDR3 length: 15 residues. The germline V gene encodes CDR1 MNHEY and CDR2 SVGAGI. CDR3 nucleotide sequence: TGTGCCAGCAGTTCCTTTGGACAGCGAAATCAGCCCCAGCATTTT. Residues: CASSSFGQRNQPQHF.

This sequence joins TRBV29-1 and TRBJ2-1; D is ambiguous. V lost 6 bases and J 3 bases, leaving 9 bases between the germline ends. The CDR3 is 12 residues long. CDR1 is SQVTM and CDR2 is ANQGSEA in the germline V gene. The CDR3 protein is CSVRRSYNEQFF. CDR3 coding DNA: TGCAGCGTGAGAAGAAGCTACAATGAGCAGTTCTTC.

This clonotype was observed a few times. The gene calls are TRBV9 and TRBJ2-1, with TRBD2 matching 7 bases. Germline loops: CDR1 SGDLS, CDR2 YYNGEE. V gave up 0 bases and J gave up 2 bases; unmatched junction bases: 2. The CDR3 is 15 amino acids. Here the CDR3 DNA reads TGTGCCAGCAGCGTAGGACGGGGGGCCTACAATGAGCAGTTCTTC. Translated: CASSVGRGAYNEQFF. Full variable domain (remainder filled in from reference TRBV9 and TRBJ2-1): DSGVTQTPKHLITATGQRVTLRCSPRSGDLSVYWYQQSLDQGLQFLIQYYNGEERAKGNILERFSAQQFPDLHSELNLSSLELGDSALYFCASSVGRGAYNEQFFGPGTRLTVL.

This clonotype was detected only once. J is TRBJ2-1 and V is TRBV18; D call uncertain. Judging by the DNA end, TRBJ2-7 fits better; the J call may be wrong. The CDR3 is 14 amino acids. Germline-derived CDR1 and CDR2 are KGHSH and LQKENI. CDR3 nucleotide sequence: TGTGCCAGCTCACCCCAGAGCTCCTACAATGAGCAGTACTTC. It codes for CASSPQSSYNEQYF.

This clonotype was detected many times. The V call is TRBV25-1, the J call TRBJ2-4; 7 bases align to TRBD1. V was pared by 6 bases and J by 0 bases, with 8 bases of the junction left unmatched. CDR1 MGHDK and CDR2 SYGVNS come from the germline V gene. The CDR3 totals 16 residues. In DNA, the CDR3 is TGTGCCAGCAGCCAGACAGGGCGCTCAGCCAAAAACATTCAGTACTTC. This encodes CASSQTGRSAKNIQYF. The full variable domain, in which reference TRBV25-1 and TRBJ2-4 provide the parts outside the CDR3, is EADIYQTPRYLVIGTGKKITLECSQTMGHDKMYWYQQDPGMELHLIHYSYGVNSTEKGDLSSESTVSRIRTEHFPLTLESARPSHTSQYLCASSQTGRSAKNIQYFGAGTRLSVL.

The rearrangement uses TRBV5-1 and TRBJ1-1; TRBD1 aligns across 10 bases. The CDR3 runs to 18 residues. V lost 3 bases to trimming and J lost 8 bases; unmatched junction nucleotides: 19. Per germline, CDR1 SGHRS and CDR2 YFSETQ. The CDR3 region has the DNA TGCGCCAGCAGCTCATACCCGGGGACAGGGGCCCTTAGGGTAGAAGCTTTCTTT. Its protein is CASSSYPGTGALRVEAFF.

The chain couples TRBV6-2 or TRBV6-3 to TRBJ2-7; TRBD1 aligns across 8 bases. The V gene's germline CDR1 is MNHEY and CDR2 SVGEGT. Trimming cost V 5 bases and J 7 bases; bases outside gene matches: 7. The CDR3 contains 13 residues. The CDR3 region is CASSTWTGREQYF. The DNA for the CDR3 is TGTGCCAGCAGTACTTGGACAGGGCGGGAGCAGTACTTC.

As regards this clonotype: Possible read error: a much larger clone is one base away. As DNA, the CDR3 is TGTGCCAGCAGTGTAGCGCTAAACCATGGCTACACCTTC. Protein product: CASSVALNHGYTF. The rearrangement joins TRBV12-3 or TRBV12-4 to TRBJ1-2; D gene ambiguous. The CDR3 is 13 residues long.

The chain links TRBV27 to TRBJ2-3; D uncertain. The CDR3 extends over 14 amino acids. The germline V gene encodes CDR1 MNHEY and CDR2 SMNVEV (reference sequence). V lost 8 bases and J lost 4, with 16 bases in between. The CDR3 nucleotides read TGTGCCAGCGGGATCGATCCCATTGCAGATACGCAGTATTTT. Its protein is CASGIDPIADTQYF.

The genes are TRBV5-1 and TRBJ2-1, with 7 bases fitting TRBD2. Gene TRBJ2-7 matches the end of the DNA better, so the J call may be wrong. The length of the CDR3 is 16 residues. Germline V gene lookup returns CDR1 SGHRS and CDR2 YFSETQ. CDR3 DNA sequence: TGCGCCAGCAGCTTGGAAGGCGGGCTAGCGGCGAATGAGCAGTACTTC. This gives the protein CASSLEGGLAANEQYF.

The chain links TRBV3-1 to TRBJ2-5; 8 nucleotides align to TRBD1. The ends lost 2 bases at V and 3 bases at J; junction bases unmatched: 14. This CDR3 spans 18 amino acids. Germline assignment: CDR1 LGHDT and CDR2 YNNKEL (reference sequence). CDR3 amino acids: CASSQPRGPGVKEETQYF. CDR3 coding DNA: TGTGCCAGCAGCCAACCCAGGGGGCCAGGGGTAAAGGAAGAGACCCAGTACTTC.

V usage is TRBV6-5 and J usage is TRBJ1-6, with D possibly being TRBD1 (5 bases). With 5 bases removed from V and 7 bases from J, the gap between germline ends came to 18 bases. The CDR3 is 16 amino acids. The germline V gene has CDR1 MNHEY and CDR2 SVGAGI. CDR3 in amino acids: CASSTPGTILNSPLHF. CDR3 in DNA: TGTGCCAGCAGTACCCCCGGGACGATATTAAATTCACCCCTCCACTTT.

This clonotype was counted many times. V gene TRBV4-1 combines with J gene TRBJ2-7; 8 bases match TRBD1. The V gene's germline CDR1 is MGHRA and CDR2 YSYEKL. The CDR3 is 13 residues long. V lost 0 bases to trimming and J lost 11 bases; unmatched junction nucleotides: 6. CDR3 DNA sequence: TGCGCCAGCAGCCAAGAACGGACAGGGACGGAGTACTTC. It translates to CASSQERTGTEYF.

The rearrangement joins TRBV20-1 to TRBJ2-7; D call uncertain. This CDR3 region has 12 residues. V was cut by 2 bases and J by 2 bases, with 7 bases left in between. Germline CDR1 DFQATT, CDR2 SNEGSKA (reference sequence). The CDR3 DNA follows: TGCAGTGCTAGACTGACAACCTACGAGCAGTACTTC. It codes for CSARLTTYEQYF.

This clonotype was recorded once. V usage is TRBV5-5 and J usage is TRBJ2-7; weak D call: TRBD1 (5 bases). The CDR3 totals 15 residues. V shed 0 bases and J shed 2 bases, with 12 bases lying between them. Germline V gene sequence: CDR1 SGHKS, CDR2 YYEKEE (reference sequence). The CDR3 here is CASSLVAGSPYEQYF. The CDR3 nucleotides are TGTGCCAGCAGCTTGGTTGCAGGGTCCCCCTACGAGCAGTACTTC.

This clonotype has just a few counts. The chain joins TRBV4-2 to TRBJ2-3; D is perhaps TRBD2 (7 bases). Germline CDR1 is LGHNA and CDR2 is YNFKEQ. V lost 0 bases to trimming and J lost 4 bases, with 14 bases between them. The CDR3 contains 16 residues. CDR3 in amino acids: CASSQDGRGAADTQYF. CDR3 in DNA: TGTGCCAGCAGCCAAGACGGCCGGGGGGCGGCAGATACGCAGTATTTT.

J is TRBJ1-3 and V is TRBV25-1, with 9 bases lining up with TRBD1. This CDR3 spans 13 amino acids. Germline V gene lookup returns CDR1 MGHDK and CDR2 SYGVNS. V gave up 8 bases and J gave up 3 bases; unmatched junction bases: 2. The CDR3 protein is CASGQGFGNTIYF. CDR3 bases: TGTGCCAGCGGACAGGGGTTTGGAAACACCATATATTTT.

Only a few counts were recorded for this clonotype. V and J are TRBV10-3 and TRBJ1-2, with 7 bases aligning to TRBD1. Trimming removed 6 bases from V and 1 base from J; junction bases left unmatched: 5. Germline V gives CDR1 ENHRY, CDR2 SYGVKD. There are 14 residues in the CDR3. Here the CDR3 reads CAISATGYNYGYTF. CDR3 nucleotide sequence: TGTGCCATCAGCGCGACAGGGTATAACTATGGCTACACCTTC.

This clonotype was observed a few times. This chain links TRBV4-3 with TRBJ2-7; D is uncertain. The CDR3 covers 15 residues. Germline V gives CDR1 LGHNA, CDR2 YSLEER. The V end lost 0 bases, the J end lost 2 bases, and 11 bases lay between the germline ends. The CDR3 loop reads CASSQDFQAPYEQYF. Here the CDR3 DNA reads TGCGCCAGCAGCCAAGATTTCCAGGCCCCCTACGAGCAGTACTTC.

The V gene is TRBV3-1, the J gene TRBJ2-3; tentatively, D is TRBD1 (6 bases). The germline V gene has CDR1 LGHDT and CDR2 YNNKEL (reference sequence). CDR3 length equals 17 residues. Trimming took off 1 base at V and 3 bases at J, with 17 bases between the two ends. The CDR3, as DNA: TGTGCCAGCAGCCAAGGCCTCCCAGGGGCGTTAACAGATACGCAGTATTTT. This gives the protein CASSQGLPGALTDTQYF.

This rearrangement joins TRBV2 to TRBJ2-5; 8 bases align to TRBD2. V shed 1 base, J shed 2 bases, and the junction held 3 bases outside the gene matches. The CDR3 contains 15 residues. The germline V gene encodes CDR1 SNHLY and CDR2 FYNNEI. The CDR3 nucleotides read TGTGCCAGCAGTGAAGATGGCGGGAGGCAAGAGACCCAGTACTTC. It translates to CASSEDGGRQETQYF. The full variable domain, rest sourced from reference TRBV2 and TRBJ2-5, is EPEVTQTPSHQVTQMGQEVILRCVPISNHLYFYWYRQILGQKVEFLVSFYNNEISEKSEIFDDQFSVERPDGSNFTLKIRSTKLEDSAMYFCASSEDGGRQETQYFGPGTRLLVL.

This chain uses TRBV11-3 with TRBJ2-1; D is perhaps TRBD2 (6 bases). Germline V gene sequence: CDR1 SGHNT, CDR2 YENEEA. CDR3 length equals 16 residues. Deletions cut 5 bases from V and 3 bases from J, with 17 bases between. The CDR3 DNA sequence: TGTGCCAGCAGCCCCCGAACGGGAGTGGGCTACAATGAGCAGTTCTTC. This encodes CASSPRTGVGYNEQFF.

The genes are TRBV28 and TRBJ2-7; TRBD1 agrees at 7 bases. Germline CDR1 reads MDHEN; CDR2 reads SYDVKM. CDR3 size: 17 residues. With 3 bases clipped from V and 0 bases from J, the junction kept 11 bases outside the gene matches. The CDR3 sequence: CASSFPLDRASSYEQYF. The CDR3 DNA reads TGTGCCAGCAGTTTCCCCTTAGACAGGGCAAGCTCCTACGAGCAGTACTTC.

As to this clonotype: A single base separates this from a much larger clone, so it may be a read error. The gene calls are TRBV5-1 and TRBJ2-5; D gene uncertain. The CDR3 totals 13 residues. The V gene's germline CDR1 is SGHRS and CDR2 YFSETQ. Trimming stripped 0 bases from V and 2 bases from J, with 5 bases between. DNA of the CDR3: TGCGCCAGCAGCTTGGAGATTCAAGAGACCCAGTACTTC. Translation gives CASSLEIQETQYF.